This T cell receptor beta chain was sequenced for a study of cytomegalovirus exposure and HLA in healthy donors. Whole-study context: The study placed about 81% of its 398 genotyped donors in the Caucasian-associated ancestry cluster. Whole-study findings and limits: In a later analysis, across HLA loci, associated TCR counts were highest for DRB1, lowest for HLA-C. According to a later analysis, donors in an Asian-associated ancestry cluster reportedly had fewer N-insertions than the approximately 730-donor mean.

Each donor was nominally healthy when sampled (though unrecorded immune exposures were likely). Trimming removed 7 bases from V and 2 bases from J, with 11 bases in between. CDR1 SEHNR and CDR2 FQNEAQ come from the germline V gene (reference sequence). CDR3 length equals 13 residues. A multiplex PCR was run with 60 Vbeta primers and 13 Jbeta primers. Clones were read by immunoSEQ multiplex PCR, and TCRdb kept only the in-frame ones, dropping some. Here the sample spans about 150,000 clones, 74% being singletons. As regards this clone: The antigen is not known.

The chain recombines TRBV7-9 with TRBJ1-1; a possible D gene is TRBD1 (5 bases). The receptor was derived from a man in his late teens or twenties in good health and CMV-seropositive. What was sequenced was PBMCs. In nucleotides, the CDR3 is TGTGCCAGCACCATCGGGGGAAACACTGAAGCTTTCTTT. Its protein is CASTIGGNTEAFF.